These 10 T cell receptor beta chains were all obtained from the same sample, sequenced in a study of blood T cell repertoires in COVID-19. This table comes from immunoSEQ multiplex PCR, and its TCRdb copy is limited to in-frame clones, with some not included. The sample lists some 250,000 clones, about 80% occurring once. What was sequenced was peripheral blood. The origin of the receptors is a man aged 25 to 45 who had recovered from COVID-19.

The rearrangement joins TRBV28 to TRBJ1-1; D not certain. CDR1 and CDR2 (germline): MDHEN, SYDVKM. V lost 2 bases, J lost 5 bases, and 6 bases lay in between. The CDR3 totals 12 residues. CDR3: CASSLGRTEAFF. The CDR3 region has the DNA TGTGCCAGCAGTTTAGGGAGGACTGAAGCTTTCTTT. The full variable domain, rest sourced from reference TRBV28 and TRBJ1-1, is DVKVTQSSRYLVKRTGEKVFLECVQDMDHENMFWYRQDPGLGLRLIYFSYDVKMKEKGDIPEGYSVSREKKERFSLILESASTNQTSMYLCASSLGRTEAFFGQGTRLTVV.

The chain links TRBV28 to TRBJ1-4; D is perhaps TRBD1 (5 bases). The germline V and J ends were trimmed by 5 bases and 8 bases, with 18 bases remaining between them. The CDR3 sequence is 15 residues long. Germline CDR1 and CDR2: MDHEN and SYDVKM. The CDR3 region is CASSPGTLSSEKLFF. The DNA of the CDR3 is TGTGCCAGCAGTCCCGGGACTCTGAGTTCCGAAAAACTGTTTTTT.

The chain has TRBV5-1 and TRBJ2-5, with 8 bases aligning to TRBD2. The CDR3 sequence is 16 residues long. The germline gives CDR1 SGHRS, CDR2 YFSETQ. The V and J ends lost 6 bases and 2 bases, in that order; junction bases with no gene match: 12. CDR3: CASNRWGSSGQETQYF. The CDR3 DNA is TGCGCCAGCAACCGTTGGGGGTCTAGCGGGCAAGAGACCCAGTACTTC.

This chain uses TRBV24-1 with TRBJ2-6, with 16 bases lining up with TRBD2. CDR1 KGHDR and CDR2 SFDVKD come from the germline V gene. The V gene end was trimmed by 3 bases and the J gene end by 0 bases; junction bases not matched to a gene: 4. The CDR3 consists of 20 residues. As DNA, the CDR3 is TGTGCCACCAGTGATACCGGGACTAGCGGGGGGGGCTCTGGGGCCAACGTCCTGACTTTC. Encoded protein: CATSDTGTSGGGSGANVLTF.

The CDR3 region is CASSSPREVLNTEAFF. In DNA, the CDR3 is TGTGCCAGCAGTTCCCCCCGGGAGGTTTTGAACACTGAAGCTTTCTTT. V and J are TRBV28 and TRBJ1-1; D unclear. CDR3 length equals 16 residues. Germline CDR1 is MDHEN and CDR2 is SYDVKM. The V gene lost 4 bases and the J gene lost 0 bases, with 15 bases spanning the gap.

The chain recombines TRBV10-3 with TRBJ2-3; 11 nucleotides align to TRBD2. The CDR3 totals 18 residues. Germline V gene sequence: CDR1 ENHRY, CDR2 SYGVKD. The V and J ends lost 2 bases and 0 bases, in that order; junction bases with no gene match: 7. For the CDR3, the DNA is TGTGCCATCAGTGAGGATCTAGCGGGGGGCCTCAGCACAGATACGCAGTATTTT. This gives the protein CAISEDLAGGLSTDTQYF.

This CDR3 is CASRGRQDLNTEAFF. CDR3 in DNA: TGTGCCAGCAGGGGTAGACAGGATTTGAACACTGAAGCTTTCTTT. The gene calls are TRBV7-9 and TRBJ1-1, with TRBD1 as a possible D gene (6 bases). The germline V gene has CDR1 SEHNR and CDR2 FQNEAQ (reference sequence). The V end was cut by 6 bases, the J end by 0 bases, with 14 bases between. CDR3 length: 15 residues.

This chain joins TRBV6-1 and TRBJ2-2; a weak D match, TRBD2 (5 bases). The germline V and J ends were trimmed by 1 base and 6 bases, with 6 bases remaining between them. This CDR3 region has 13 residues. CDR1 is MNHNS, CDR2 SASEGT, per germline. Here the CDR3 DNA reads TGTGCCAGCAGTGAAGATAGCGCCGGGGAGCTGTTTTTT. Translation gives CASSEDSAGELFF.

The chain combines TRBV27 with TRBJ2-3; 9 bases map to TRBD2. The V gene's germline CDR1 is MNHEY and CDR2 SMNVEV (reference sequence). There are 14 residues in the CDR3. Losses at the gene ends were 4 bases for V and 2 bases for J; bases not matched to a gene: 1. CDR3 coding DNA: TGTGCCAGCAGTTGGGGACTAGCCACAGATACGCAGTATTTT. It specifies CASSWGLATDTQYF.

CDR3 protein: CASSLKDYGDGGTQYF. The CDR3 region has the DNA TGTGCCAGCAGCTTGAAGGACTACGGCGATGGGGGTACGCAGTATTTT. The chain employs TRBV5-5 and TRBJ2-3; a weak D match, TRBD2 (6 bases). The CDR3 spans 16 residues. With 1 base removed from V and 8 bases from J, the gap between germline ends came to 20 bases. Looked up from germline, CDR1 is SGHKS and CDR2 is YYEKEE (reference sequence).